This T cell receptor (beta chain) was captured by sequencing in a study of cytomegalovirus exposure and HLA in healthy donors (dated by TCRdb to 2017 to 2019). With respect to the entire study: According to a later analysis, one platform produced both the 110 or so validation repertoires and the 670 or so repertoires of the first cohort. Along with the roughly 610-subject first cohort, a separate validation cohort of over a hundred different subjects was used. High-throughput TCR immunosequencing, statistical association of individual TCRs with disease status, and machine learning were combined to predict cytomegalovirus infection status. The study aimed to test whether cataloging public T cell receptors could reveal signatures of past pathogen exposure.

Comment on this clone: It lacks a known antigen. Per-base quality was not reported, and no clone a single base away is much larger than it.

Library creation used the immunoSEQ multiplex PCR assay. As for how the authors treated the data: A statistical classification framework was developed to diagnose cytomegalovirus status using the catalog of TCR beta chain sequences. The immuneACCESS repertoire file appears here via TCRdb, limited to in-frame rearrangements. These files lack a portion of the clones; in checked studies, under half of the deficit traces to unresolved V genes, and the cause of the others is not known. V and J calls plus clone size are reproduced from that table; the DNA served to infer D and trimming. Present in this sample are roughly 100,000 clones, about 85% of which were seen just once. The top ten constitute approximately 20% of the sample. Overall study outcomes, separate from this receptor: The study gave a list of around 170 TCR beta chains associated with cytomegalovirus. The authors suggested that the approach could potentially be extended to other disease states and immunological phenotypes. A later analysis lacked HLA typing for the validation cohort, so it scored co-occurrence in that cohort across all 120 or so repertoires. A few of the identified cytomegalovirus-associated TCR beta chains were confirmed in vitro to be specific for cytomegalovirus antigens. Most TCR sequences were seen in very few donors, while some public TCRs were found in many individuals. In both the original and validation cohorts, the classifier was reported to diagnose cytomegalovirus status with high specificity and sensitivity. In a later analysis, TCRs clustered in the first cohort were found to also tend to co-occur in the roughly 130 validation repertoires, with 85% to 95% of cluster scores above 0.

Separate from the approximately 670-subject first cohort, the validation cohort of roughly 120 subjects was the group to which the donors belonged. CDR1 SGHDN and CDR2 FVKESK are derived from the germline V gene. V was cut back by 4 bases and J by 8 bases, leaving a gap of 17 bases between them. Including the terminal cysteine and phenylalanine, the CDR3 comprises 15 residues. Only the CDR3 region is kept as DNA, spanning 45 bases read in frame from base 1. The sample was PBMCs. The receptor was isolated from a man aged 18-30 years in good health and CMV-seropositive. The chain joins TRBV14 to TRBJ1-4; perhaps TRBD1 is the D gene, with 6 bases matching. The DNA sequence follows: TGTGCCAGCAGCCGTGGACAGTTCAGACTAGAAAAACTGTTTTTT. The translation is CASSRGQFRLEKLFF.